Listed below are T cell receptor beta chains from one sample, sequenced in a study of vaccination effects on CD4 cells after COVID-19. The method was immunoSEQ multiplex PCR; TCRdb's version includes in-frame clones alone and lacks a portion of them. The table has 30,000 or so clones, approximately 71% seen once. Their antigens remain unidentified. Sample: CD4+ T cells from PBMCs cultured with HCoV-NL63 spike peptides, taken after COVID-19 vaccination. The receptors here all came from a human donor who received a COVID-19 vaccine. Both conserved end residues are part of each CDR3.

v_call,j_call,cdr3_aa
TRBV11-2,TRBJ2-7,CASSADRAYEQYF
TRBV13,TRBJ2-3,CASSSTGVGPDTQYF
TRBV7-9,TRBJ1-2,CASSTAGGPFKGYTF
TRBV12-3/TRBV12-4,TRBJ1-1,CASSLAIREAFF
TRBV11-3,TRBJ2-1,CASSLDGTTYNEQFF
TRBV11-2,TRBJ2-7,CASSLGPPDRPSYEQYF
TRBV11-3,TRBJ1-2,CAIRDRGRGYTF
TRBV30,TRBJ1-1,CAWSPDRRTEAFF
TRBV6-6,TRBJ1-4,CASSSQAEKLFF
TRBV7-2,TRBJ1-2,CASSPHYGYTF
TRBV6-1,TRBJ2-1,CASSEYALANNNEQFF
TRBV6-2/TRBV6-3,TRBJ2-3,CASSYTGAADTQYF
TRBV11-2,TRBJ1-1,CASSPIRLPEAFF
TRBV5-5,TRBJ1-6,CASSLGQDVNNSPLHF
TRBV7-9,TRBJ1-2,CASSLYSYGYTF
TRBV9,TRBJ1-1,CASSPTVGTEAFF
TRBV10-2,TRBJ1-1,CASSGNTGNTEAFF
TRBV30,TRBJ1-5,CAWGAGGFNQPQHF
TRBV15,TRBJ2-7,CATSRDVAGGTYEQYF
TRBV2,TRBJ2-5,CASSEGTSGETQYF
TRBV4-1,TRBJ1-2,CASSQENSYYGYTF
TRBV10-3,TRBJ1-1,CAISGPQQGNTEAFF
TRBV27,TRBJ2-1,CASRLAGGKNNEQFF
TRBV18,TRBJ2-1,CASSPRTSGGGNEQFF
TRBV6-5,TRBJ1-2,CASSYGSFNYGYTF
TRBV6-5,TRBJ2-2,CASSYIGLTGELFF
TRBV3-1/TRBV3-2,TRBJ2-1,CASSQGGGRLAGRYNEQFF
TRBV18,TRBJ2-2,CASSPSGGDNTGELFF
TRBV5-5,TRBJ2-3,CASSLATRLDTQYF
TRBV2,TRBJ1-6,CASRLQGAGYNSPLHF
TRBV3-1/TRBV3-2,TRBJ2-7,CASSQPVGLAGGSSYEQYF
TRBV5-6,TRBJ2-7,CASSLDGTGASYEQYF
TRBV10-3,TRBJ2-2,CATHEPGILTGELFF
TRBV2,TRBJ2-3,CASSDERVTQYF
TRBV19,TRBJ2-3,CASWASGDTDTQYF
TRBV12-3/TRBV12-4,TRBJ2-1,CASSLPSGSEQFF
TRBV27,TRBJ2-2,CASSFYSVKGLYTGELFF
TRBV25-1,TRBJ1-2,CASSEYPQAYGYTF
TRBV11-2,TRBJ2-1,CASSLDRLALVDEQFF
TRBV15,TRBJ1-2,CATSRAGYGYTF
TRBV5-6,TRBJ1-2,CASSRGSNYGYTF
TRBV5-4,TRBJ2-3,CASSFQGTDTQYF
TRBV18,TRBJ2-3,CASSPGPSWDTQYF
TRBV7-9,TRBJ1-1,CASSYTGGTGAFF
TRBV7-2,TRBJ2-6,CASSLGGSGANVLTF
TRBV18,TRBJ1-2,CASSPLGQGAYGYTF
TRBV11-3,TRBJ2-1,CASSLDQGGSQTRTAEQFF
TRBV7-8,TRBJ2-7,CASSPQRVEQYF
TRBV3-1/TRBV3-2,TRBJ1-1,CASSQGPGWAEAFF
TRBV27,TRBJ2-1,CASSLYIRGGLYNEQFF
TRBV6-5,TRBJ1-2,CASSQYRGGNYGYTF
TRBV5-5,TRBJ1-3,CASSPRAGSGNTIYF